A single sample gave rise to the 4 T cell receptor beta chains below, sequenced in a study of T cell responses to AZD1222 COVID-19 vaccine. Sequencing used immunoSEQ multiplex PCR; TCRdb keeps in-frame clones, though not all of them. The sample carries roughly 99,000 clones, about 90% recorded once. The sequencing here drew on peripheral blood, taken 28 days after the second AZD1222 dose. All receptors come from an adult who received the AZD1222 COVID-19 vaccine.

The rearrangement uses TRBV6-5 and TRBJ1-1, with a weak D call TRBD1 (5 bases). Germline loops: CDR1 MNHEY, CDR2 SVGAGI. This CDR3 region has 15 residues. Deletions cut 2 bases from V and 1 base from J, with 11 bases between. CDR3 in amino acids: CASSYERGGNTEAFF. The CDR3 DNA is TGTGCCAGCAGTTACGAACGGGGCGGGAACACTGAAGCTTTCTTT.

The J gene is TRBJ2-2, the V gene TRBV5-1; 11 bases line up with TRBD2. Germline V gene data show CDR1 as SGHRS and CDR2 as YFSETQ. The trim removed 2 bases at V and 4 bases at J, leaving 4 bases unmatched. This CDR3 contains 16 residues. CDR3 in amino acids: CASSLLAGVGTGELFF. As DNA, the CDR3 is TGCGCCAGCAGCTTACTAGCGGGAGTTGGCACCGGGGAGCTGTTTTTT.

The chain joins TRBV6-5 to TRBJ2-2; D perhaps matches TRBD1 (5 bases). Trimming took off 6 bases at V and 8 bases at J, with 16 bases between the two ends. The CDR3 contains 14 residues. Looked up from germline, CDR1 is MNHEY and CDR2 is SVGAGI. The CDR3 protein is CASSISDNWGELFF. CDR3 coding DNA: TGTGCCAGCAGCATCTCGGACAATTGGGGGGAGCTGTTTTTT.

J is TRBJ2-7 and V is TRBV28; D remains unclear. Germline values: CDR1 MDHEN, CDR2 SYDVKM. There are 12 residues in the CDR3. The V end lost 7 bases, the J end lost 2 bases, and 9 bases lay between the germline ends. The CDR3 DNA reads TGTGCCAGCACCCCTCCCCCCTACGAGCAGTACTTC. Residues: CASTPPPYEQYF.